The clone carrying this TCR beta chain has ten or more counts. Using 10%, 30% or 50% RNA, naive CD8 libraries were derived from roughly 20,000 to 1,000,000 sorted cells. The sample is drawn from a study of molecular identifiers for immune sequencing clone quantification. V lost 0 bases and J lost 2, with 10 bases in between. The germline CDR1 and CDR2 sequences are GTSNPN and SVGIG (reference sequence). The CDR3 totals 14 residues. From the PCR reads, TCRdb called clonotypes with MiXCR, one entry per CDR3 protein. The sample records more than 95,000 distinct CDR3 sequences, 24% being singletons. The sequence was obtained from a human donor in good health. Some libraries in this study had Jurkat cell RNA spiked in. The rearrangement links TRBV30 to TRBJ1-2, with D possibly TRBD1 on 5 matching bases. The sequenced sample consisted of naive CD8+ T cells from blood, with Jurkat cell RNA spiked in. Subset given: FACS-sorted CD8+CD4-CCR7+CD45RA+ naive T cells. The chain's CDR3 is CAWSVGAGNYGYTF. CDR3 bases: TGTGCCTGGAGTGTAGGGGCAGGGAACTATGGCTACACCTTC.